These 3 T cell receptor beta chains originate from one sample sequenced in a study of shared clonotypes between healthy human individuals. Generated by immunoSEQ multiplex PCR, the TCRdb table keeps only in-frame clones and is missing some. Among 2 million to 2.5 million clones, 80% to 95% were seen once, and the ten largest hold 0.36%. Sequencing input: naive CD4+ T cells from PBMCs. Subset specified: CD45RA+ positively selected. The receptor set was obtained from a man aged 18 to 30 in good health. Some clones in this sample may be carry-over from other donors' samples.

The sample holds one count of this clone. This sample also contains other DNA sequences that code for the same CDR3. The chain links TRBV5-1 to TRBJ2-3; D may correspond to TRBD1 or TRBD2 (5 bases each). Germline V gene lookup returns CDR1 SGHRS and CDR2 YFSETQ. The CDR3 extends over 15 amino acids. V lost 0 bases and J 1 base, leaving 9 bases between the germline ends. CDR3 amino acids: CASSLAGLGTDTQYF. DNA for the CDR3: TGCGCCAGCAGCTTGGCGGGGCTCGGCACAGATACGCAGTATTTT.

The chain is built from TRBV28 and TRBJ2-7; possible D gene TRBD1, 6 bases. The CDR3 is 16 amino acids. Germline CDR1 MDHEN, CDR2 SYDVKM. V was clipped by 6 bases and J by 1 base, with 19 bases between them. CDR3 coding DNA: TGTGCCAGCAGGGCCCTGGGGGCAGGTAAATCCTACGAGCAGTACTTC. Residues: CASRALGAGKSYEQYF. Looking up the rest from reference TRBV28 and TRBJ2-7 gives the full variable domain: DVKVTQSSRYLVKRTGEKVFLECVQDMDHENMFWYRQDPGLGLRLIYFSYDVKMKEKGDIPEGYSVSREKKERFSLILESASTNQTSMYLCASRALGAGKSYEQYFGPGTRLTVT.

V usage is TRBV28 and J usage is TRBJ1-1; 7 nucleotides match TRBD1. V trimming: 3 bases; J trimming: 5 bases; junction bases outside the gene matches: 6. Per the germline V gene, CDR1 is MDHEN and CDR2 is SYDVKM. The CDR3 spans 14 residues. This CDR3 is CASSFLQGRTEAFF. CDR3 in DNA: TGTGCCAGCAGTTTCCTACAGGGGAGGACTGAAGCTTTCTTT.